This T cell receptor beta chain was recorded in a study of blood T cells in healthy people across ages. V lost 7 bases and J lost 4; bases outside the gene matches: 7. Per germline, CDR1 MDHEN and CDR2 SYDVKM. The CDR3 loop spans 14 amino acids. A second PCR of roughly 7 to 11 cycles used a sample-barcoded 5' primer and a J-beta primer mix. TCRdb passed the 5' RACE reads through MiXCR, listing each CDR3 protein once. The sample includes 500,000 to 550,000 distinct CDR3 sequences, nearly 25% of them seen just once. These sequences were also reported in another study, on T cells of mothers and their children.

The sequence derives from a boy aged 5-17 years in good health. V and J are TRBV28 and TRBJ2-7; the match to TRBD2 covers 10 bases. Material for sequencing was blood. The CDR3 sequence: CASNPAGGRYEQYF. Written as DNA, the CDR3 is TGTGCCAGCAACCCAGCGGGAGGGCGGTACGAGCAGTACTTC.